One T cell receptor (beta chain) is described in this entry. A multiplex PCR was run with 60 Vbeta primers and 13 Jbeta primers. TCRdb's copy holds only in-frame clones and misses some; the assay was immunoSEQ multiplex PCR. The sample records some 160,000 clones, about 82% being singletons. The data derive from a study of cytomegalovirus exposure and HLA in healthy donors. Study-level information: The study placed about 86% of its approximately 400 genotyped donors in the Caucasian-associated ancestry cluster.

The CDR3 is 16 residues long. Germline values: CDR1 LNHDA, CDR2 SQIVND (reference sequence). The J segment lost 3 bases and the V segment lost 4 bases, leaving 6 bases of the junction unmatched. The chain carries TRBV19 and TRBJ2-3; 11 nucleotides agree with TRBD2. This clonotype was sampled from a male donor in good health and CMV-seronegative. The sample taken for sequencing was PBMCs. The CDR3 region has the DNA TGTGCCAGTAGTAGGGGACTAGCGGAGCGAACAGATACGCAGTATTTT. Protein product: CASSRGLAERTDTQYF.